The 12 T cell receptor beta chains below all came from one sample that was sequenced in a study of T cell clonotyping in hematopoietic cell transplantation. TCRdb's copy holds only in-frame clones and misses some; the assay was immunoSEQ multiplex PCR. This sample has 70,000 or so clones, with around 94% found just once. The material sequenced was peripheral blood mononuclear cells. These receptors all come from a man in his fifties in good health. Some clones in this sample may be carry-over from other donors' samples.

The V gene is TRBV5-1, the J gene TRBJ2-7; tentative D call: TRBD1 (6 bases). CDR1 and CDR2 from the germline V gene are SGHRS and YFSETQ. V lost 3 bases and J lost 3, with 7 bases in between. The CDR3 contains 12 residues. CDR3 DNA: TGCGCCAGCAGCTCGGACAGCTACGAGCAGTACTTC. Protein: CASSSDSYEQYF. Together with reference TRBV5-1 and TRBJ2-7, the CDR3 gives the full variable domain: KAGVTQTPRYLIKTRGQQVTLSCSPISGHRSVSWYQQTPGQGLQFLFEYFSETQRNKGNFPGRFSGRQFSNSRSEMNVSTLELGDSALYLCASSSDSYEQYFGPGTRLTVT.

J is TRBJ1-4 and V is TRBV25-1; the D gene is possibly TRBD1 (5 bases). V was trimmed by 7 bases and J by 7 bases, leaving 19 bases between them. The germline V gene encodes CDR1 MGHDK and CDR2 SYGVNS. The CDR3 is made up of 15 amino acids. The CDR3 loop reads CASMTSLGGGEKLFF. The DNA of the CDR3 is TGTGCCAGCATGACCTCATTGGGGGGAGGTGAAAAACTGTTTTTT.

The chain recombines TRBV7-9 with TRBJ2-2; 7 positions agree with TRBD2. Trimming took 8 bases from V and 4 from J; bases not matched to a gene: 10. The CDR3 runs 15 residues. The germline V gene encodes CDR1 SEHNR and CDR2 FQNEAQ (reference sequence). The CDR3: CASRSAGVVTGELFF. In DNA, the CDR3 is TGTGCCAGCCGTAGTGCGGGGGTCGTCACCGGGGAGCTGTTTTTT.

This chain joins TRBV5-1 and TRBJ1-1; D is undetermined. Germline CDR1 reads SGHRS; CDR2 reads YFSETQ. The CDR3 is 13 residues long. The V gene lost 1 base and the J gene lost 1 base, with 5 bases spanning the gap. As DNA, the CDR3 is TGCGCCAGCAGCTTGTTGGAGAACACTGAAGCTTTCTTT. The encoded protein is CASSLLENTEAFF. Together with reference TRBV5-1 and TRBJ1-1, the CDR3 gives the full variable domain: KAGVTQTPRYLIKTRGQQVTLSCSPISGHRSVSWYQQTPGQGLQFLFEYFSETQRNKGNFPGRFSGRQFSNSRSEMNVSTLELGDSALYLCASSLLENTEAFFGQGTRLTVV.

This chain links TRBV2 with TRBJ1-1; weak D call: TRBD1 (5 bases). Germline lookup yields CDR1 SNHLY and CDR2 FYNNEI. CDR3 length equals 15 residues. Trimming took off 2 bases at V and 0 bases at J, with 10 bases between the two ends. The CDR3 loop is CASSERQFLNTEAFF. CDR3 in DNA: TGTGCCAGCAGTGAACGACAGTTTCTGAACACTGAAGCTTTCTTT.

This chain links TRBV6-6 with TRBJ2-7; 10 bases map to TRBD2. Losses at the gene ends were 6 bases for V and 2 bases for J; bases not matched to a gene: 7. The CDR3 totals 15 residues. Germline V gene data show CDR1 as MNHNY and CDR2 as SVGAGI (reference sequence). CDR3 in amino acids: CASRLPSGGPYEQYF. The DNA for the CDR3 is TGTGCCAGCAGGTTACCTAGCGGGGGCCCCTACGAGCAGTACTTC.

The V call is TRBV21-1, the J call TRBJ2-1; TRBD1, the table's D call, lacks a check against the DNA. TRBV21-1 is termed a pseudogene. This CDR3 region has 15 residues. The CDR3 loop is CARPKETANYNEQFF. CDR3 in DNA: TGTGCCAGACCTAAGGAGACAGCGAACTACAATGAGCAGTTCTTC.

This clone was picked up a small number of times. The J gene is TRBJ1-2, the V gene TRBV29-1; no reliable D call. The germline V gene has CDR1 SQVTM and CDR2 ANQGSEA. V lost 0 bases and J lost 4, with 12 bases in between. The CDR3 has 14 residues. The CDR3 spells CSVEDEGEGYGYTF. CDR3 sequence (DNA): TGCAGCGTTGAAGACGAGGGAGAGGGCTATGGCTACACCTTC.

The V gene is TRBV19, the J gene TRBJ2-7, with TRBD2 matching over 7 bases. Germline V gene sequence: CDR1 LNHDA, CDR2 SQIVND (reference sequence). The junction had 4 bases not matched to a gene; V was cut back by 5 bases and J by 0 bases. The CDR3 spans 14 residues. CDR3 DNA: TGTGCCAGTAGTCCCCAGCGGGGCTCCTACGAGCAGTACTTC. Translated: CASSPQRGSYEQYF.

The rearrangement joins TRBV11-2 to TRBJ1-5; D may be TRBD1 (5 bases). The germline gives CDR1 SGHAT, CDR2 FQNNGV. This CDR3 contains 15 residues. The ends were cut back, 5 bases at V and 1 base at J, with 12 bases in the middle. The CDR3: CASSQGRGSNQPQHF. The DNA for the CDR3 is TGTGCCAGCAGCCAGGGCCGGGGAAGCAATCAGCCCCAGCATTTT.

This chain connects TRBV7-6 to TRBJ1-3, with a tentative D call TRBD1 (6 bases). The V and J ends lost 1 base and 0 bases respectively, with 13 bases between them. The CDR3 consists of 17 residues. CDR1 and CDR2 from the germline V gene are SGHVS and FNYEAQ. The CDR3 DNA sequence: TGTGCCAGCAGCTTAGATTGGGGGGCAGCCTCTGGAAACACCATATATTTT. Amino acids: CASSLDWGAASGNTIYF.

V usage is TRBV7-2 and J usage is TRBJ2-7, with 7 bases fitting TRBD2. After removal of 5 bases from V and 3 bases from J, the junction contained 10 bases not matched to a gene. Per the germline V gene, CDR1 is SGHTA and CDR2 is FQGNSA. The CDR3 has 15 residues. The CDR3 sequence: CASSHGGTNLYEQYF. CDR3 in DNA: TGTGCCAGCAGCCATGGTGGGACTAACCTCTACGAGCAGTACTTC.